This is a list of T cell receptor beta chains from one sample in a study of blood T cell repertoires in COVID-19. Using immunoSEQ multiplex PCR, the repertoire was profiled, and TCRdb retains in-frame clones only, with some absent. Counted here are a few hundred thousand clones, roughly 83% occurring once; the ten biggest clones make up around 4.5%. The sequenced sample consisted of peripheral blood. The receptors shown here come from a man aged 55-75 years who had recovered from COVID-19. Both conserved end residues are part of each CDR3. Fields, in order: J gene, V gene, D gene, clone size, CDR3 DNA, CDR3 protein. The D gene is left open where the match is weak. Rows may omit the clone size; those that give it use once, few, many or a size class.

TRBJ1-1,TRBV6-5,.,.,TGTGCCAGCAGTCGAGGAACGGAACTCCTAGCTGAAGCTTTCTTT,CASSRGTELLAEAFF
TRBJ1-5,TRBV6-1,.,.,TGTGCCAGCAGTGAATCCAGGACCCAGCATTTT,CASSESRTQHF
TRBJ1-3,TRBV5-8,.,once,TGTGCCAGCAGCTTTAGGGGTCCCGGGTATTTT,CASSFRGPGYF
TRBJ2-5,TRBV6-6,TRBD1,.,TGTGCCAGCACTCGCGGACAGGGTCAAGAGACCCAGTACTTC,CASTRGQGQETQYF
TRBJ2-5,TRBV7-2,TRBD2,.,TGTGCCAGCAGCTTAGATAGCGGGAGGCGCCAAGAGACCCAGTACTTC,CASSLDSGRRQETQYF
TRBJ2-2,TRBV5-1,TRBD1,.,TGCGCCAGCAGCTTGGACAGGGGATCCGGGGAGCTGTTTTTT,CASSLDRGSGELFF
TRBJ2-7,TRBV10-3,TRBD1,.,TGTGCCATCTCCTCCGGGACAGGAGGCTACGAGCAGTACTTC,CAISSGTGGYEQYF
TRBJ2-1,TRBV29-1,.,.,TGCAGCGTTGAGGGCGGGATGAGCTCCTACAATGAGCAGTTCTTC,CSVEGGMSSYNEQFF
TRBJ1-4,TRBV6-6,.,.,TGTGCCAGCAGTTCCGCGTCTAAGTCTAATGAAAAACTGTTTTTT,CASSSASKSNEKLFF
TRBJ2-4,TRBV19,TRBD2,.,TGTGCCAGTAGTATACTAGCGGGGGGGAGAGCCAAAAACATTCAGTACTTC,CASSILAGGRAKNIQYF
TRBJ2-7,TRBV30,.,once,TGTGCCCATTCAAGGGGGTACGAGCAGTACTTC,CAHSRGYEQYF
TRBJ1-2,TRBV6-2/TRBV6-3,TRBD1,few,TGTGCCAGCAGTTACTCTCGGGACCACAAGGGGGCCGACACCTTC,CASSYSRDHKGADTF
TRBJ1-6,TRBV3-1/TRBV3-2,.,.,TGTGCCAGCAGCCAAGATCTGGGGCGAAATTCACCCCTCCACTTT,CASSQDLGRNSPLHF
TRBJ1-5,TRBV28,TRBD1,.,TGTGCCAGCAGTACTACAGGGGGACGGCAGCCCCAGCATTTT,CASSTTGGRQPQHF
TRBJ2-2,TRBV6-5,.,.,TGTGCCAGCAGTTCACACAGCAACACCGGGGAGCTGTTTTTT,CASSSHSNTGELFF
TRBJ1-5,TRBV3-1/TRBV3-2,.,.,TGTGCCAGCGCACCCGGACATATCAATCAGCCCCAGCATTTT,CASAPGHINQPQHF
TRBJ2-5,TRBV4-2,TRBD2,.,TGTGCCAGCAGCCAAGATGGCGGGAGGGGAGAGACCCAGTACTTC,CASSQDGGRGETQYF
TRBJ2-2,TRBV5-1,TRBD2,.,TGCGCCAGCAGCTCGGGACTAAACACCGGGGAGCTGTTTTTT,CASSSGLNTGELFF
TRBJ2-3,TRBV7-3,.,.,TGTGCCAGCAGCTTTGGTGGGACACGGGATACGCAGTATTTT,CASSFGGTRDTQYF
TRBJ1-2,TRBV24-1,TRBD1,.,TGTGCCACCAGTGAACGTGGGACAGGGGGCCGAGGCTACACCTTC,CATSERGTGGRGYTF
TRBJ2-7,TRBV15,.,.,TGTGCCACCAGCAGAGATCGGAGCGGTCCCTACGAGCAGTACTTC,CATSRDRSGPYEQYF
TRBJ2-1,TRBV5-5,.,.,TGTGCCAGCAGCTCTCCTCCTTCAGGTGAGCAGTTCTTC,CASSSPPSGEQFF
TRBJ1-6,TRBV2,TRBD1,.,TGTGCCAGCAGAACCGCCGGGACAGGGAATTCACCCCTCCACTTT,CASRTAGTGNSPLHF
TRBJ2-2,TRBV19,.,.,TGTGCCAGTATGACGGGGGTGACCGGGGAGCTGTTTTTT,CASMTGVTGELFF
TRBJ2-7,TRBV30,.,.,TGTGCCTGGAGTTCCGGGGTGGGCTACGAGCAGTACTTC,CAWSSGVGYEQYF
TRBJ1-3,TRBV12-3/TRBV12-4,.,.,TGTGCCAGCAGCCCGTCCGGAAACACCATATATTTT,CASSPSGNTIYF
TRBJ1-1,TRBV10-2,.,.,TGCGCCAGCAGACCACAACCCACAGGGAGAGCTTTCTTT,CASRPQPTGRAFF
TRBJ2-1,TRBV19,TRBD1,.,TGTGCCAGTAGTGAGGTGACAGGGGGTTACAATGAGCAGTTCTTC,CASSEVTGGYNEQFF
TRBJ1-1,TRBV10-3,.,.,TGTGCCATCAGTGACAGGGTATTATATGAAGCTTTCTTT,CAISDRVLYEAFF
TRBJ2-1,TRBV5-4,TRBD2,.,TGTGCCAGCAGCGCCACTAGCGGGGGGCCGCAGGGGAATGAGCAGTTCTTC,CASSATSGGPQGNEQFF
TRBJ1-2,TRBV4-2,.,.,TGTGCCAGCAGCCAAGCGACAGGAGCTAACTATGGCTACACCTTC,CASSQATGANYGYTF
TRBJ2-1,TRBV7-9,TRBD2,.,TGTGCCAGCAGCTCCCTCGGGACTAGCGGGAGTTCTGAGCAGTTCTTC,CASSSLGTSGSSEQFF
TRBJ2-3,TRBV7-9,TRBD2,.,TGTGCCAGCAGCTTGCGGCGGGAGACCACAGATACGCAGTATTTT,CASSLRRETTDTQYF
TRBJ2-7,TRBV5-1,.,.,TGCGCCAGCAGCCTGTCAGCGGATTATTACGAGCAGTACTTC,CASSLSADYYEQYF
TRBJ2-7,TRBV10-3,TRBD2,.,TGTGCCACCAGCGGGAGGTACGAGCAGTACTTC,CATSGRYEQYF
TRBJ2-3,TRBV29-1,TRBD2,.,TGCAGCGTTGGCCAAGCGGGAGTTGGAGATACGCAGTATTTT,CSVGQAGVGDTQYF
TRBJ2-1,TRBV2,TRBD2,.,TGTGCCAGCACCGAGGGACTAGCGGGAGTCAATGAGCAGTTCTTC,CASTEGLAGVNEQFF
TRBJ2-7,TRBV3-1/TRBV3-2,TRBD2,.,TGTGCCAGCAGCCCAGCTAGCGGTTTAACCTACGAGCAGTACTTC,CASSPASGLTYEQYF
TRBJ1-2,TRBV30,.,.,TGTGCCTTTAACCAGGTCCCAGCCAACTATGGCTACACCTTC,CAFNQVPANYGYTF
TRBJ1-6,TRBV2,.,.,TGTGCCAGCAAGGGGAGACAGGAGAATAATTCACCCCTCCACTTT,CASKGRQENNSPLHF
TRBJ1-5,TRBV6-5,.,.,TGTGCCAGCAGTCAGACAGGAAATCAGCCCCAGCATTTT,CASSQTGNQPQHF
TRBJ2-5,TRBV7-8,.,.,TGTGCCAGCAATGGGGGGGCAGGAAAGACCCAGTACTTC,CASNGGAGKTQYF
TRBJ1-5,TRBV18,.,.,TGTGCCAGCTCACCACCGGGTTTTCCGGGTCAATGGCCCCAGCATTTT,CASSPPGFPGQWPQHF
TRBJ1-1,TRBV3-1/TRBV3-2,.,.,TGTGCCAGCAGCCAAGATAATGGAGTACGTGGGGCTTTCTTT,CASSQDNGVRGAFF
TRBJ2-5,TRBV3-1/TRBV3-2,TRBD2,.,TGTGCCAGCAGCCAACCCGCGTCAGCGGGACAAGAGACCCAGTACTTC,CASSQPASAGQETQYF
TRBJ1-1,TRBV6-1,TRBD1,.,TGTGCCAGCAGTGAGCAGGGGGCCTACACTGAAGCTTTCTTT,CASSEQGAYTEAFF
TRBJ1-1,TRBV30,TRBD1,.,TGTGCCTGGAGTGTATTGCTCGGACAGGGTAAGACTGAAGCTTTCTTT,CAWSVLLGQGKTEAFF
TRBJ1-5,TRBV7-2,.,.,TGTGCCAGCAGCTTAGGGACATTAGGGCAGCCCCAGCATTTT,CASSLGTLGQPQHF
TRBJ2-5,TRBV15,TRBD1,.,TGTGCCACCAGCAGGGACAGGCCCCTACAAGAGACCCAGTACTTC,CATSRDRPLQETQYF
TRBJ2-7,TRBV7-8,.,.,TGTGCCAGCAGCAACCAGGTGGGGGGAGTTTACGAGCAGTACTTC,CASSNQVGGVYEQYF
TRBJ1-5,TRBV19,.,.,TGTGCCAGTAGCCGAGTAACGTGGGCAACCAATCAGCCCCAGCATTTT,CASSRVTWATNQPQHF
TRBJ2-2,TRBV12-5,.,.,TGTGCTAGTGGTTTGCTAGGCGTCACCGGGGAGCTGTTTTTT,CASGLLGVTGELFF
TRBJ2-1,TRBV18,.,.,TGTGCCAGCTCAGGACTGTCCTACAATGAGCAGTTCTTC,CASSGLSYNEQFF
TRBJ2-1,TRBV7-2,.,.,TGTGCCAGCAGCTTAGCGGGGCAGTTGCAGTTCTTC,CASSLAGQLQFF
TRBJ2-7,TRBV18,TRBD2,.,TGTGCCAGCTCACTGAGCGGGGGGGCCGAGCAGTACTTC,CASSLSGGAEQYF
TRBJ2-3,TRBV5-5,.,once,TGTGCCAGCAGCTTGTATGAGGGAGCGACAGATACGCAGTATTTT,CASSLYEGATDTQYF
TRBJ1-6,TRBV28,.,.,TGTGCCAGCAGGAAAACAGGGCCTAATTCACCCCTCCACTTT,CASRKTGPNSPLHF
TRBJ2-6,TRBV18,.,.,TGTGCCAGCTCGCACAGACAAGGTGGGGCCAACGTCCTGACTTTC,CASSHRQGGANVLTF
TRBJ1-6,TRBV5-4,.,few,TGTGCCAGCAGCCAGACAGGTAGGGGTTATAATTCACCCCTCCACTTT,CASSQTGRGYNSPLHF
TRBJ2-7,TRBV4-2,TRBD1,many,TGTGCCAGCAGCCCGTCGGACAGGGGAGGGTCCTACGAGCAGTACTTC,CASSPSDRGGSYEQYF